A selection of T cell receptor beta chains follows, all from one sample in a study of blood T cell repertoires in COVID-19. Method: immunoSEQ multiplex PCR; TCRdb's copy keeps in-frame clones and lacks some. This repertoire shows 130,000 to 150,000 clones, approximately 83% found once; its top ten account for about 2.9%. The sequenced material came from peripheral blood. All receptors derive from an elderly woman with acute or convalescent COVID-19. CDR3s include the opening cysteine and the closing phenylalanine or tryptophan. The order of the fields is J gene, D gene, V gene, CDR3 DNA, CDR3 protein. A D gene is named only where the DNA matches it firmly.

TRBJ2-6 | TRBD1 | TRBV4-1 | TGCGCCAGCAGCGTACGGGGACAGGGGCCATCCGTCCTGACTTTC | CASSVRGQGPSVLTF
TRBJ2-2 | . | TRBV7-2 | TGTGCCAGCAGCCACGAGAGGGTTGGTTCCGGGGAGCTGTTTTTT | CASSHERVGSGELFF
TRBJ2-5 | . | TRBV7-2 | TGTGCCAGCAGCTTAGCGAGGGAGACCCAGTACTTC | CASSLARETQYF
TRBJ1-1 | . | TRBV30 | TGTGCCTGGAGCATACAGGGTAACACTGAAGCTTTCTTT | CAWSIQGNTEAFF
TRBJ1-6 | TRBD1 | TRBV11-2 | TGTGCCAGCAGCTTAGGACAGGGGCATTCACCCCTCCACTTT | CASSLGQGHSPLHF
TRBJ2-7 | . | TRBV4-1 | TGCGCCAGCAGCCAAGATTCGAGGTTCCCTGGAGAGCAGTACTTC | CASSQDSRFPGEQYF
TRBJ1-1 | . | TRBV15 | TGTGCCACCAGCAGGCCCCTGGGGAGTTACACTGAAGCTTTCTTT | CATSRPLGSYTEAFF
TRBJ2-2 | . | TRBV30 | TGTGCCTGGAGTCCCGCAGAGAACACCGGGGAGCTGTTTTTT | CAWSPAENTGELFF
TRBJ1-6 | . | TRBV5-6 | TGTGCCAGCAGCCTTGGCCGGGGATATGGTTCACCCCTCCACTTT | CASSLGRGYGSPLHF
TRBJ1-6 | . | TRBV5-5 | TGTGCCAGCAGCTTGGGAGGATCACCCCTCCACTTT | CASSLGGSPLHF
TRBJ1-5 | . | TRBV25-1 | TGTGCCAGCAGTGAACAAGGGGGTCAGCCCCAGCATTTT | CASSEQGGQPQHF